The TCR beta chain under discussion was sequenced for a study of blood T cell repertoires in COVID-19. Sequenced by immunoSEQ multiplex PCR; TCRdb stores in-frame clones only, minus some. The data show about 180,000 clones, around 87% seen once. The ends lost 3 bases at V and 4 bases at J; junction bases unmatched: 8. The germline gives CDR1 DFQATT, CDR2 SNEGSKA (reference sequence). The CDR3 runs to 14 residues. This chain connects TRBV20-1 to TRBJ2-5; 7 nucleotides line up with TRBD2. The origin of this receptor is a woman aged 25 to 39 with active or convalescent COVID-19. Specimen: peripheral blood. In DNA, the CDR3 is TGCAGTGCTAGTCGGCGGGAGATTGGAGAGACCCAGTACTTC. It codes for CSASRREIGETQYF.